The 17 T cell receptor beta chains below come from one sample, sequenced in a study of blood T cells in healthy people across ages (dated by TCRdb to between 2014 and 2016). Library method: 5' RACE. The instrument was an Illumina HiSeq 2500. The second PCR ran for roughly 7 to 12 cycles and used a J-beta primer mix along with a sample-barcoded 5' primer. The public reads were quality trimmed at Q25 with fastp and then assembled into clones with MiXCR by TCRdb, keeping productive beta chains. Each CDR3 protein gets just one entry, which takes the most common genes and DNA from the rows behind it. This sample holds 650,000 to 1,000,000 distinct CDR3 sequences; 35% to 40% were observed only once. The ten largest make up 10% to 15% of the sample. The sequenced sample was blood. These receptors were collected from a man between 18 and 29 years old in good health.

This clonotype has ten or more counts. The V and J genes are TRBV20-1 and TRBJ2-7; TRBD2 might be the D (5 bases). The CDR3 is 13 amino acids. Trimming took 3 bases from V and 6 from J, leaving 15 bases between them. Germline CDR1 DFQATT, CDR2 SNEGSKA (reference sequence). The CDR3 region has the DNA TGCAGTGCTAGCCCCGGGGTAATTTCCGAGCAGTACTTC. Translating gives CSASPGVISEQYF.

The gene calls are TRBV20-1 and TRBJ2-2, with a tentative D call TRBD1 (6 bases). In germline, CDR1 is DFQATT, CDR2 SNEGSKA (reference sequence). Trimming took 4 bases from V and 2 from J, leaving 8 bases between them. The length of the CDR3 is 13 residues. The CDR3 DNA sequence: TGCAGTGCTACCGGGACAAACACCGGGGAGCTGTTTTTT. Translating it yields CSATGTNTGELFF.

Only one count was recorded for this clonotype. This sequence joins TRBV19 and TRBJ2-3; 7 bases map to TRBD2. CDR3 length: 12 residues. From germline, CDR1 is LNHDA and CDR2 SQIVND (reference sequence). V shed 4 bases, J shed 5 bases, and the junction held 0 bases outside the gene matches. The CDR3 sequence is CASSREGDTQYF. The CDR3, as DNA: TGTGCCAGTAGTAGGGAGGGAGATACGCAGTATTTT.

This clonotype was detected only once. This sequence joins TRBV7-2 and TRBJ1-1; 7 bases line up with TRBD1. The V gene's germline CDR1 is SGHTA and CDR2 FQGNSA. There are 14 residues in the CDR3. The junction had 9 bases not matched to a gene; V was cut back by 5 bases and J by 6 bases. The CDR3 loop reads CASSALSTGSEAFF. The CDR3 DNA follows: TGTGCCAGCAGCGCCCTCTCGACAGGGTCTGAAGCTTTCTTT.

V is TRBV6-2 or TRBV6-3 and J is TRBJ2-3; tentatively, D is TRBD1 (6 bases). The CDR3 sequence is 18 residues long. V was clipped by 5 bases and J by 4 bases, with 25 bases between them. The germline V gene has CDR1 MNHEY and CDR2 SVGEGT. The CDR3 DNA sequence: TGTGCCAGCAGTCAACCCCCCGTCACAGGGACCGATTCAGATACGCAGTATTTT. Translating it yields CASSQPPVTGTDSDTQYF.

This clonotype was seen a few times. The V and J genes are TRBV5-1 and TRBJ2-5, with no clear D. Looked up from germline, CDR1 is SGHRS and CDR2 is YFSETQ. The CDR3 runs 14 residues. With 4 bases removed from V and 11 bases from J, the gap between germline ends came to 21 bases. The CDR3 DNA reads TGCGCCAGCAGCCTCACATCGGCTGACAATGAGCAGTACTTC. Its translation is CASSLTSADNEQYF. The variable domain in full, with the rest retrieved from reference TRBV5-1 and TRBJ2-5, is KAGVTQTPRYLIKTRGQQVTLSCSPISGHRSVSWYQQTPGQGLQFLFEYFSETQRNKGNFPGRFSGRQFSNSRSEMNVSTLELGDSALYLCASSLTSADNEQYFGPGTRLLVL.

This clonotype was seen only a few times. This chain joins TRBV7-8 and TRBJ2-3, with 12 bases lining up with TRBD2. Germline CDR1 and CDR2: SGHVS and FQNEAQ. The CDR3 has 17 amino acids. J lost 3 bases, V lost 3 bases, and 7 bases had no gene match. Here the CDR3 DNA reads TGTGCCAGCAGCTTGAAGACTAGCGGGGGTACTACAGATACGCAGTATTTT. The encoded protein is CASSLKTSGGTTDTQYF.

Comments on this clonotype: This clone may be a read error of a much larger clone one base away. V usage is TRBV20-1 and J usage is TRBJ2-1; D may be TRBD2 (5 bases). The CDR3 runs 12 residues. Germline assignment: CDR1 DFQATT and CDR2 SNEGSKA (reference sequence). DNA of the CDR3: TGCAGTGCTAGCAAACTAGTACATGAGCTGTTCTTC. Protein: CSASKLVHELFF.

This chain links TRBV11-3 with TRBJ2-3, with D unclear. Per germline, CDR1 SGHNT and CDR2 YENEEA. V gave up 5 bases and J gave up 2 bases, with 17 bases separating them. This CDR3 is built from 16 residues. The CDR3 DNA follows: TGTGCCAGCAGCCCCCCAGTCGGACCCAACACAGATACGCAGTATTTT. Its protein is CASSPPVGPNTDTQYF.

This clonotype has a handful of counts. The V call is TRBV11-2, the J call TRBJ2-7; 7 bases agree with TRBD2. The germline V gene encodes CDR1 SGHAT and CDR2 FQNNGV. Trimming took 0 bases from V and 4 from J; bases not matched to a gene: 3. The CDR3 covers 14 residues. CDR3 coding DNA: TGTGCCAGCAGCTTAGAGGGCGGGAGATACGAGCAGTACTTC. It is translated as CASSLEGGRYEQYF.

This clonotype was seen more than once but under ten times. The chain employs TRBV5-1 and TRBJ1-1, with TRBD1 identical over 7 bases. J gave up 0 bases and V 4 bases, and 6 bases lay outside the gene matches. CDR1 and CDR2 (germline): SGHRS, YFSETQ. The CDR3 contains 15 residues. The CDR3 region is CASSRGTAMNTEAFF. The CDR3 region has the DNA TGCGCCAGCAGCCGGGGGACAGCCATGAACACTGAAGCTTTCTTT.

This clonotype was found many times. The chain is built from TRBV12-3 or TRBV12-4 and TRBJ2-3; TRBD1 aligns across 7 bases. The CDR3 covers 17 residues. V was pared by 2 bases and J by 7 bases, with 15 bases of the junction left unmatched. In DNA form, the CDR3 reads TGTGCCAGCAGTTTAAGGACAGGTGGTGGTATATTGAATACGCAGTATTTT. This encodes CASSLRTGGGILNTQYF.

As concerns this clonotype: One end of the junction fails to match germline, which may point to a read error. The CDR3 sequence: CASSSRGMRNTGAFF. In nucleotides, the CDR3 is TGCGCCAGCAGCTCGCGGGGCATGAGGAACACTGGAGCTTTCTTT. The chain is built from TRBV5-1 and TRBJ1-1, with D possibly matching TRBD1 (5 bases). The CDR3 totals 15 residues. Germline loops: CDR1 SGHRS, CDR2 YFSETQ.

The chain carries TRBV11-2 and TRBJ2-1; 13 bases agree with TRBD2. TRBJ2-7 matches the DNA end more closely, so the J call is doubtful. The length of the CDR3 is 18 residues. CDR1 is SGHAT and CDR2 is FQNNGV in the germline V gene. The CDR3 DNA reads TGTGCCAGCAGCTCGACTAGCGGGGGGCATCGCTCCTACAATGAGCAGTACTTC. Its translation is CASSSTSGGHRSYNEQYF.

This clonotype was picked up a small number of times. The chain recombines TRBV10-3 with TRBJ2-1; 9 nucleotides agree with TRBD2. There are 15 residues in the CDR3. Trimming at V came to 4 bases and at J to 7 bases, leaving 8 bases not matched to a gene. Germline values: CDR1 ENHRY, CDR2 SYGVKD. The CDR3 region is CAISGGTSRDNEQFF. The CDR3 DNA reads as TGTGCCATCAGTGGCGGGACTAGCAGGGATAATGAGCAGTTCTTC.

As concerns this clonotype: One junction end does not reproduce the germline sequence, and a read error may be involved. This rearrangement joins TRBV2 to TRBJ2-3; TRBD2 is a possible D gene (6 bases). Germline lookup yields CDR1 SNHLY and CDR2 FYNNEI. This CDR3 spans 14 amino acids. The CDR3, as DNA: TGTGCCAGCAGTGATGCGCTAGCGCCAGATACGCTGTATTTT. The encoded protein is CASSDALAPDTLYF.

At least ten counts were recorded for this clonotype. This rearrangement joins TRBV7-9 to TRBJ2-7; D perhaps matches TRBD1 (5 bases). There are 14 residues in the CDR3. The germline V and J ends were trimmed by 1 base and 5 bases, with 12 bases remaining between them. The V gene's germline CDR1 is SEHNR and CDR2 FQNEAQ (reference sequence). CDR3 region: CASSLEGILDEQYF. CDR3 in DNA: TGTGCCAGCAGCTTAGAGGGGATTCTAGACGAGCAGTACTTC.